This TCR beta chain emerged from a study of read filtering for tumor transcriptome and immune sequencing (dated by TCRdb to the early 2020s). In the study overall: The cohort consisted of 17 to 20 male and some 15 female patients, with a mean age of approximately 66 years and an age range of roughly 45 to 85. By revised international staging, about 8 patients were R-ISS I, under 20 were R-ISS II and about seven were R-ISS III. After DNase treatment, whole-transcriptome libraries were prepared with the TruSeq RNA Access Library Prep Kit. Per sample, about 3.5 to 11 million TCR-region mapped reads were obtained with IR-seq, compared with only 85 to 1273 with RNA-seq. Using the same bone marrow samples, the study compared TCR repertoires obtained by targeted immune repertoire sequencing with those obtained by bulk whole-transcriptome sequencing. One of the main goals was to work out a read-filtering strategy for immune repertoire data, in particular whether clonotypes backed by only a single read should be removed.

What the research found in general, with its limitations: The sorted CD138-negative fraction was a mixed bone marrow immune population, not purified T cells. The correlation between IR-seq and RNA-seq shared clonotype proportions was increased by removal of single-read clonotypes. IR-seq captured clonotypes at much higher depth and more reliably than RNA-seq, and smaller IR-seq throughput sufficed to identify most shared clonotypes. Single-read clonotypes made up 80% to 90% of clonotypes but only around 4% of total reads in IR-seq, compared with approximately 75% of clonotypes and around 45% of reads in RNA-seq.

For CDR1 and CDR2, the germline V gene lists KGHSH and LQKENI. V is shortened by 0 bases, J by 3 bases, and the region joining them spans 15 bases. The CDR3 has 16 amino acids, counting the end cysteine and phenylalanine. This entry keeps only the CDR3 DNA: 48 bases, framed from base 1. Every patient had bone marrow sampled at the time of active disease. Isolation of bone marrow mononuclear cells was performed by Ficoll-Hypaque density gradient centrifugation. To remove myeloma plasma cells, the cells were labeled with CD138 magnetic microbeads on a MACS separator, and CD138-negative cells were then collected by negative selection. Flow cytometry with CD138 antibodies on an Attune NxT was used to check how pure the isolated cells were. Total RNA was extracted using TRIzol reagent and was quantified on a NanoDrop spectrophotometer. Paired RNA-seq and IR-seq were performed on the CD138-negative bone marrow sample of each patient.

In this sample, this clonotype turned up many times. The clone's antigen remains unknown. Base qualities were left out, and no much larger clone turns up one base away. Starting from roughly 0.4 ug RNA, TCR libraries were constructed with the Immunoverse kit using molecular barcoded adaptors that cover the alpha/delta and beta/gamma chains. TCR library preparation was performed with the same RNA that was used for transcriptome sequencing. TCR libraries were sequenced on an Illumina HiSeq 4000 with 2 x 150 cycles. From the authors' description of their analysis: Using MiXCR, which included quality filtering and error correction, TCR reads were aligned to human V, D, J and C references and then assembled into CDR3 clonotypes. Clonotype counts and gene usage diversity were analyzed with the tcR package in R. Raw mapping reads were checked after the RNA-seq reads had been mapped by STAR aligner version 2.5.3a onto the human GRCh37 genome. To test how sequencing depth affects detected clonotypes, IR-seq fastq files were randomly downsampled with Seqtk 1.3. Through fastp at Q25 and MiXCR, TCRdb rebuilt clones from the public reads, retaining in-frame beta chains. Each entry merges the rows of one CDR3 protein and shows their most common DNA and genes. In this record, the V and J calls reflect TCRdb's handling and not the investigators' own analysis. This sample gives 37,000 or so distinct CDR3 sequences in total; roughly 13% of them show up just once. The ten largest clones represent about two fifths of the sample.

Sequencing was done on a sample of a population of CD138-negative cells sorted from bone marrow. The cell subset or site tag for this specimen amounts to: bone marrow mononuclear cells depleted of CD138+ plasma/myeloma cells by negative magnetic selection. The TCR comes from a donor aged 40 or older with multiple myeloma. This receptor chain uses TRBV18 and TRBJ2-7, with the D gene not clear enough to name. Here the CDR3 is given as CASSPPDPSKGYEQYF. The DNA sequence is given as TGTGCCAGCTCACCACCGGATCCTTCGAAGGGCTACGAGCAGTACTTC.